This T cell receptor (beta chain) was found in a study of blood T cell repertoires in COVID-19. Study background: PBMCs, B-cell-depleted T cells, or T cells were the source of the cDNA or gDNA that made up the material.

This clone was seen just once. The ends were cut back, 0 bases at V and 0 bases at J, with 15 bases in the middle. CDR3 length: 18 amino acids. In germline, CDR1 is MGHRA, CDR2 YSYEKL. The method was immunoSEQ multiplex PCR; TCRdb's version includes in-frame clones alone and lacks a portion of them. In the table there are about 15,000 clones, around 75% of which are singletons. This chain links TRBV4-1 with TRBJ1-5, with a tentative D call TRBD1 (5 bases). Sequencing used peripheral blood. The receptor was isolated from a man between 60 and 75 years old with acute or convalescent COVID-19. CDR3 amino acids: CASSQESTGLYSNQPQHF. The CDR3 DNA reads as TGCGCCAGCAGCCAAGAATCAACAGGTCTATATAGCAATCAGCCCCAGCATTTT.